These 20 T cell receptor beta chains share one sample of origin, sequenced in a study of T cell responses to AZD1222 COVID-19 vaccine. The repertoire was sequenced with immunoSEQ multiplex PCR; TCRdb's copy has only in-frame clones and lacks some. Altogether more than 75,000 clones are present, over 80% being singletons, with the ten largest covering around 8%. The source material was peripheral blood, sampled on day 0 of AZD1222 vaccination. The receptors originated from an adult in good health.

The rearrangement links TRBV10-1 to TRBJ2-1; weak D call: TRBD1 (5 bases). CDR3 size: 14 residues. V was pared by 3 bases and J by 3 bases, with 9 bases between. Germline CDR1 is WNHNN and CDR2 is SYGVQD (reference sequence). In DNA, the CDR3 is TGCGCCAGCAGTGAAGCGACAGACTACAATGAGCAGTTCTTC. Translating gives CASSEATDYNEQFF.

V and J are TRBV10-1 and TRBJ2-7; D is possibly TRBD1 or TRBD2 (5 bases each). Trimming took 5 bases from V and 5 from J, leaving 16 bases between them. Per germline, CDR1 WNHNN and CDR2 SYGVQD (reference sequence). There are 14 residues in the CDR3. The CDR3 region has the DNA TGCGCCAGCAGTACGGGGACGTTGGGCCACGAGCAGTACTTC. Translated: CASSTGTLGHEQYF.

J is TRBJ2-7 and V is TRBV19; D might be TRBD1 or TRBD2, each matching 5 bases. The germline V gene encodes CDR1 LNHDA and CDR2 SQIVND (reference sequence). The CDR3 spans 15 residues. Deletions cut 4 bases from V and 7 bases from J, with 20 bases between. CDR3 sequence reads: CASSRGGFLGPEQYF. As DNA, the CDR3 is TGTGCCAGTAGTAGGGGTGGATTCTTGGGACCGGAGCAGTACTTC.

The CDR3 DNA is TGCGCCAGCAGTGAGTCCGGGGGTCGGGCGTTTAACTATGGCTACACCTTC. Amino acids: CASSESGGRAFNYGYTF. V and J are TRBV10-1 and TRBJ1-2, with D possibly TRBD1 on 5 matching bases. Trimming shortened V by 0 bases and J by 1 base, and 15 bases separated the two germline ends. The CDR3 is made up of 17 amino acids. Germline lookup yields CDR1 WNHNN and CDR2 SYGVQD (reference sequence).

This chain joins TRBV6-2 or TRBV6-3 and TRBJ2-7, with 9 positions matching TRBD2. CDR1 is MNHEY, CDR2 SVGEGT, per germline. The CDR3 is 20 amino acids. V shed 0 bases, J shed 4 bases, and the junction held 19 bases outside the gene matches. This CDR3 reads CASSYSGVAGDPATAYEQYF. CDR3 nucleotide sequence: TGTGCCAGCAGTTACTCTGGGGTAGCGGGAGATCCCGCAACGGCTTACGAGCAGTACTTC.

The V gene is TRBV18, the J gene TRBJ1-2, with D unclear. The CDR3 has 14 amino acids. CDR1 and CDR2 (germline): KGHSH, LQKENI. V shed 3 bases and J shed 4 bases, with 12 bases lying between them. The CDR3 nucleotides read TGTGCCAGCTCACCCCCAACAACCTTCTATGGCTACACCTTC. It codes for CASSPPTTFYGYTF.

This chain connects TRBV7-2 to TRBJ2-3, with no clear D. Trimming left V 1 base short and J 2 bases short, with 4 bases between. The germline V gene has CDR1 SGHTA and CDR2 FQGNSA. The CDR3 covers 13 residues. This chain's CDR3 is CASSLVVTDTQYF. In nucleotides, the CDR3 is TGTGCCAGCAGCTTAGTGGTCACAGATACGCAGTATTTT.

In DNA, the CDR3 is TGTGCCAGCAGCCCTCGCGGATACTATGGCTACACCTTC. It yields the protein CASSPRGYYGYTF. The chain carries TRBV12-3 or TRBV12-4 and TRBJ1-2; D unclear. The CDR3 has 13 amino acids. Trimming left V 6 bases short and J 3 bases short, with 11 bases between.

This chain connects TRBV19 to TRBJ1-1, with a possible D match to TRBD1 (5 bases). The CDR3 sequence is 14 residues long. The V gene's germline CDR1 is LNHDA and CDR2 SQIVND (reference sequence). The ends were cut back, 8 bases at V and 4 bases at J, with 17 bases in the middle. The CDR3 DNA is TGTGCCAGTTCCGGATTGACAGTGCTCACTGAAGCTTTCTTT. It yields the protein CASSGLTVLTEAFF.

The CDR3 coding sequence is TGTGCCAGCAGCCAAGATCGCGCAGGCTCACACTACGAGCAGTACTTC. It yields the protein CASSQDRAGSHYEQYF. The rearrangement links TRBV4-2 to TRBJ2-7, with D unclear. The V and J ends lost 0 bases and 3 bases respectively, with 15 bases between them. CDR3 size: 16 residues. Germline CDR1 is LGHNA and CDR2 is YNFKEQ.

This clone has only a few counts. This chain connects TRBV9 to TRBJ2-1; 7 positions match TRBD2. This CDR3 comprises 15 residues. V lost 2 bases and J lost 10; bases outside the gene matches: 12. Germline V gene sequence: CDR1 SGDLS, CDR2 YYNGEE. CDR3 sequence reads: CASSVSGWYVMEQFF. As DNA, the CDR3 is TGTGCCAGCAGCGTTAGCGGGTGGTATGTCATGGAGCAGTTCTTC.

This clone has just one count. Written as DNA, the CDR3 is TGTGCCAGCAGTTTGATGCGGGAGTCCTATGAGCAGTTCTTC. Translated: CASSLMRESYEQFF. V usage is TRBV6-6 and J usage is TRBJ2-1; 7 nucleotides match TRBD2. Germline V lookup: CDR1 MNHNY, CDR2 SVGAGI (reference sequence). V lost 4 bases and J lost 8; bases outside the gene matches: 8. The CDR3 has 14 amino acids.

This chain joins TRBV21-1 and TRBJ1-4; the table's D call TRBD1 went unverified against the DNA. TRBV21-1 counts as a pseudogene. The CDR3 is 15 residues long. The CDR3 loop is CASSIPGTGREKLFF. The CDR3 DNA is TGTGCCAGCAGCATCCCCGGGACAGGGCGGGAAAAACTGTTTTTT.

Only a few counts were recorded for this clone. The J gene is TRBJ1-2, the V gene TRBV29-1; D uncertain. Germline CDR1 is SQVTM and CDR2 is ANQGSEA. V gave up 5 bases and J gave up 0 bases, with 7 bases separating them. This CDR3 comprises 12 residues. CDR3 nucleotide sequence: TGCAGCGTTCCAGAAACTAACTATGGCTACACCTTC. Translated: CSVPETNYGYTF.

The rearrangement joins TRBV12-3 or TRBV12-4 to TRBJ2-5; possibly TRBD1 or TRBD2 for D (6 bases each). V was clipped by 6 bases and J by 5 bases, with 13 bases between them. The CDR3 consists of 13 residues. CDR3 coding DNA: TGTGCCAGCAGCTATACAGGGAGGGAGACCCAGTACTTC. It is translated as CASSYTGRETQYF.

The V and J genes are TRBV2 and TRBJ1-3; TRBD1 might be the D (5 bases). Trimming removed 4 bases at V and 2 bases at J, with 12 bases between. The V gene's germline CDR1 is SNHLY and CDR2 FYNNEI. This CDR3 has 15 amino acids. The chain's CDR3 is CASSGQGEAGNTIYF. DNA for the CDR3: TGTGCCAGCAGTGGTCAGGGTGAAGCTGGAAACACCATATATTTT. Full variable domain (missing parts from reference TRBV2 and TRBJ1-3): EPEVTQTPSHQVTQMGQEVILRCVPISNHLYFYWYRQILGQKVEFLVSFYNNEISEKSEIFDDQFSVERPDGSNFTLKIRSTKLEDSAMYFCASSGQGEAGNTIYFGEGSWLTVV.

The V and J genes are TRBV12-3 or TRBV12-4 and TRBJ1-1; D uncertain. The CDR3 is 11 amino acids. The germline V and J ends were trimmed by 5 bases and 7 bases, with 8 bases remaining between them. This chain's CDR3 is CASSLMVEAFF. The CDR3 DNA reads TGTGCCAGCAGTCTTATGGTTGAAGCTTTCTTT.

The rearrangement links TRBV19 to TRBJ1-2; a weak D match, TRBD1 (6 bases). V lost 6 bases and J lost 3, with 11 bases in between. This CDR3 region has 13 residues. CDR1 LNHDA and CDR2 SQIVND come from the germline V gene (reference sequence). The CDR3: CASRMRGDYGYTF. DNA of the CDR3: TGTGCCAGTAGGATGAGGGGGGACTATGGCTACACCTTC.

This chain links TRBV6-5 with TRBJ1-5, with D possibly being TRBD1 (6 bases). Trimming cost V 4 bases and J 4 bases, with 17 bases left between them. CDR1 and CDR2 (germline): MNHEY, SVGAGI. The CDR3 is 16 residues long. The CDR3 nucleotides are TGTGCCAGCAGTTCTCAGGGGCCCCCAAATAATCAGCCCCAGCATTTT. This codes for CASSSQGPPNNQPQHF.

V is TRBV27 and J is TRBJ2-7, with D possibly being TRBD1 or TRBD2 (5 bases each). Between the trimmed V and J ends, which lost 6 bases and 3 bases, there was a span of 9 bases. CDR3 length: 12 residues. Germline values: CDR1 MNHEY, CDR2 SMNVEV (reference sequence). CDR3 amino acids: CASRRGRYEQYF. In nucleotides, the CDR3 is TGTGCCAGCAGACGGGGACGCTACGAGCAGTACTTC.